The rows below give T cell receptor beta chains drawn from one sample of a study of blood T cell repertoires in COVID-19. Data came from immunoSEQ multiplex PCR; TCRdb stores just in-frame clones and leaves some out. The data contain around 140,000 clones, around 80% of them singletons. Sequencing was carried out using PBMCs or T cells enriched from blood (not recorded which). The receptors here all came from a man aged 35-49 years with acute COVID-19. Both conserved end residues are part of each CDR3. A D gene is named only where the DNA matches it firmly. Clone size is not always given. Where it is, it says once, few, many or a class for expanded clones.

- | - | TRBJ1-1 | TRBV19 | CASSLTFNLGNERTEAFF | TGTGCCAGTAGTCTTACATTTAATTTGGGTAATGAGCGTACTGAAGCTTTCTTT
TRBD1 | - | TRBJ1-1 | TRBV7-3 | CASSFGQGTEAFF | TGTGCCAGCAGCTTCGGACAGGGCACTGAAGCTTTCTTT
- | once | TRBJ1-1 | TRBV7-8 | CASSLDRRAEAFF | TGTGCCAGCAGCTTAGATCGGAGGGCTGAAGCTTTCTTT
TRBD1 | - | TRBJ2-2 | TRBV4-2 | CASSQGSGQGVTGELFF | TGTGCCAGCAGCCAAGGATCGGGACAGGGCGTCACCGGGGAGCTGTTTTTT
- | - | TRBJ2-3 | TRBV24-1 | CATSDPSSSSTDTQYF | TGTGCCACCAGTGACCCTAGTTCTTCTAGCACAGATACGCAGTATTTT
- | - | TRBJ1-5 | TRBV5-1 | CASSLTGYSNQPQHF | TGCGCCAGCAGCTTGACAGGATATAGCAATCAGCCCCAGCATTTT
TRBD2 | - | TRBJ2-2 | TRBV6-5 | CASSYPGGINTGELFF | TGTGCCAGCAGTTACCCGGGGGGGATTAACACCGGGGAGCTGTTTTTT
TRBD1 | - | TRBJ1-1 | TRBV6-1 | CASSAGQGSYLNTEAFF | TGTGCCAGCAGTGCTGGACAGGGGTCATATTTGAACACTGAAGCTTTCTTT
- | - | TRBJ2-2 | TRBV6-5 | CASNRSPNTGELFF | TGTGCCAGCAATAGAAGTCCGAACACCGGGGAGCTGTTTTTT
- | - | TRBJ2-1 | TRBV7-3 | CASRQPGSREQFF | TGTGCCAGCAGGCAGCCGGGATCCCGGGAGCAGTTCTTC
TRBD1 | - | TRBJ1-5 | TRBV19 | CASSVGQGPNQPQHF | TGTGCCAGTAGTGTTGGACAGGGCCCCAATCAGCCCCAGCATTTT
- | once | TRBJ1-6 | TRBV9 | CASSEGVEGNSPLHF | TGTGCCAGCTCCGAGGGGGTCGAGGGTAATTCACCCCTCCACTTT
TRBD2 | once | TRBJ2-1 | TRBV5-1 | CASSLRLAGGGNEQFF | TGCGCCAGCAGCTTGCGACTAGCGGGAGGTGGCAATGAGCAGTTCTTC
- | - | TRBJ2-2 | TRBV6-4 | CASSDSADTGELFF | TGTGCCAGCAGTGACTCAGCGGACACCGGGGAGCTGTTTTTT
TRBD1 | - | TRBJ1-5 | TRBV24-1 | CATSEGPGQGATANQPQHF | TGTGCCACCAGTGAGGGCCCGGGACAGGGGGCGACGGCCAATCAGCCCCAGCATTTT
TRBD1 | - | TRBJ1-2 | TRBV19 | CASSRDRDYGYTF | TGTGCCAGTAGTAGGGACAGGGACTATGGCTACACCTTC
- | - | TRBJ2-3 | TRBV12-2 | CASRPGVSTDTQYF | TGTGCAAGTCGGCCGGGGGTGTCCACAGATACGCAGTATTTT
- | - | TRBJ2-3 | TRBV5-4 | CASSPGGFERDTQYF | TGTGCCAGCAGCCCGGGTGGGTTCGAGAGAGATACGCAGTATTTT
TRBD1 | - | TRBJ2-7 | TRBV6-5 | CASSPIGQGPYEQYF | TGTGCCAGCAGCCCCATCGGACAGGGGCCATACGAGCAGTACTTC
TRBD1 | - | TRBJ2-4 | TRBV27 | CASSFDRGKNIQYF | TGTGCCAGCAGTTTCGACAGGGGGAAAAACATTCAGTACTTC
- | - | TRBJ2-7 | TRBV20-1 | CSASGEVRTYYEQYF | TGCAGTGCTAGTGGAGAGGTGAGAACATACTACGAGCAGTACTTC
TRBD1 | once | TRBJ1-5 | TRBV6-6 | CASSSGQGSNQPQHF | TGTGCCAGCAGTTCCGGACAGGGTAGCAATCAGCCCCAGCATTTT
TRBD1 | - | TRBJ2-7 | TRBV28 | CASSPDRGNEQYF | TGTGCCAGCAGTCCTGACAGGGGGAACGAGCAGTACTTC
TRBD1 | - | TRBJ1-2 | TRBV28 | CASSLGTGVAYGYTF | TGTGCCAGCAGTTTAGGGACAGGGGTGGCCTATGGCTACACCTTC
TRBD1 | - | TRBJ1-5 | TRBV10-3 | CAISPGTGGGNQPQHF | TGTGCCATCAGCCCTGGGACAGGGGGCGGCAATCAGCCCCAGCATTTT